The following is a T cell receptor (beta chain) sequence with its context. Its antigen is unidentified. The data belong to a study of cytomegalovirus exposure and HLA in healthy donors. Primers for the PCR totalled 60 Vbeta and 13 Jbeta. The method was immunoSEQ multiplex PCR; TCRdb's version includes in-frame clones alone and lacks a portion of them. The table includes about 140,000 clones, 80% detected once. General study results and limits: DRB1 had the most TCR associations and HLA-C the fewest, a later analysis found, with rates varying by HLA locus. A later analysis showed that HLA-associated TCR beta chains had undergone more clonal expansion than equally common others.

The sample comprised PBMCs. The TCR originated in a man aged 40-49 years in good health and CMV-seronegative.

DNA for the CDR3: TGTGCCAGCAGCGTGAGAGGGAGTGGTGAAGGAAACACCATATATTTT. This gives the protein CASSVRGSGEGNTIYF. The rearrangement links TRBV7-8 to TRBJ1-3, with D unresolved. Germline values: CDR1 SGHVS, CDR2 FQNEAQ. V was pared by 5 bases and J by 4 bases, with 18 bases between. This CDR3 is built from 16 residues.